Described below is a single T cell receptor beta chain sequence and its context. The target antigen is unknown. It was with 60 Vbeta and 13 Jbeta primers that the PCR ran. Profiled with immunoSEQ multiplex PCR; TCRdb holds only in-frame clones, not every one. The sample records 100,000 to 150,000 clones, approximately 80% being singletons. The data derive from a study of cytomegalovirus exposure and HLA in healthy donors. Findings of the study overall: Certain sequence variants were highly shared and formed a cluster, and this cluster was likely a sequencing artifact.

Germline V gene lookup returns CDR1 MRHNA and CDR2 SNTAGT. The CDR3 length is 14 residues. Trimming at V came to 3 bases and at J to 3 bases, leaving 1 base not matched to a gene. Nominal health characterized the donors when sampled, though unrecorded immune exposures were likely. This receptor was obtained from a male donor in good health and CMV-seropositive. The chain has TRBV6-4 and TRBJ2-1; 8 bases match TRBD2. Sample: PBMCs. CDR3 sequence reads: CASSEAGDYNEQFF. The DNA of the CDR3 is TGTGCCAGCAGTGAAGCGGGAGACTACAATGAGCAGTTCTTC.